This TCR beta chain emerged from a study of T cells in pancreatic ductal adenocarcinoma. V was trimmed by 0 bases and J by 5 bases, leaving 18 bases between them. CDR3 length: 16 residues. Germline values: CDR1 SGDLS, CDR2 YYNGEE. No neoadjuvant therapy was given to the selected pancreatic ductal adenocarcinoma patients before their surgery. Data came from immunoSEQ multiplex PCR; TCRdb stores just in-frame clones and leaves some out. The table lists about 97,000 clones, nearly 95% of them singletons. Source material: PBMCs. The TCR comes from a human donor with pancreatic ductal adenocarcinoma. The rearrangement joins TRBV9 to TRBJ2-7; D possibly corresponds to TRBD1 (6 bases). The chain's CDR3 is CASSVGGTPYPNEQYF. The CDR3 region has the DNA TGTGCCAGCAGCGTAGGGGGGACACCCTATCCTAACGAGCAGTACTTC. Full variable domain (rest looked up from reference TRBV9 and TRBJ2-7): DSGVTQTPKHLITATGQRVTLRCSPRSGDLSVYWYQQSLDQGLQFLIQYYNGEERAKGNILERFSAQQFPDLHSELNLSSLELGDSALYFCASSVGGTPYPNEQYFGPGTRLTVT.